This entry describes one T cell receptor beta chain. No cognate antigen has been identified for it. The input lacks base qualities; no much larger clone sits a single base away. Healthy HIV-negative adults with no recently reported acute infections or vaccinations were included as donors. Only Caucasian adults living in Nashville, Tennessee, USA were represented among the donors. For unsorted samples, 90 million or so PBMCs were counted, and genomic DNA was extracted using the QIAamp DNA Blood Mini kit. After blood collection by leukapheresis, PBMCs were isolated using Ficoll-Histopaque density gradient centrifugation and then cryopreserved in the vapor phase of liquid nitrogen. The data derive from a study of shared clonotypes between healthy human individuals (TCRdb year 2020). Broadly, across the study: Two women and three men aged 18 to 49 years were included in the cohort. Blood TCR repertoires of five healthy adults were deeply sequenced to estimate repertoire size and the extent of clonotype sharing between individuals. Different laboratories and diverse techniques were used to prepare libraries and sequence TCR repertoires, to increase sequencing depth and limit assay-specific biases. Per donor, leukapheresis produced somewhere between about 0.9 and 9.5 billion PBMCs. Study-level results and caveats: The genetic and exposure-history diversity represented was limited by the small number of donors. Sampling was limited to blood, and TCR repertoires in tissue likely differ from TCR repertoires in blood. Pairwise subsampling indicated that sequencing depth was expected to affect the degree of clonotype sharing among donors.

The germline V gene specifies MDHEN as CDR1 and SYDVKM as CDR2. Trimming costs V 3 bases and J 2 bases, and their ends lie 11 bases apart. The CDR3 runs 14 amino acids, cysteine and phenylalanine included. Of all the DNA, just the CDR3 is kept, 42 bases in frame from base 1. TCR CDR3 regions were amplified from genomic DNA by multiplex PCR using the deep immunoSEQ assay. Genomic DNA extracted from each cell subset was distributed evenly over all wells of several immunoSEQ 96-well plates, and each plate served as one replicate. For unsorted PBMC, about 0.3 ug genomic DNA, equal to 25,000 to 35,000 T cell genomes, was loaded into each replicate PCR. Ten immunoSEQ deep assay plates were used to sequence unsorted PBMC genomic DNA. Purified libraries were measured with a Qubit 3.0 fluorometer, size-checked on a Bioanalyzer 2100, and measured again with the KAPA Library Quantification kit. Every immunoSEQ 96-well plate was sequenced on a separate single-read 150-cycle Illumina NextSeq 550 flow cell. The authors' analysis ran thus. Because the immunoSEQ output included only junctional sequences and no quality scores, the filtering could not be the same as the filtering used for full-length reads. To assign V/J genes and CDR3, sequences were annotated against IMGT germline references using PyIR, a Python wrapper for IgBLAST v1.9. Any read was removed if the V/J assignment was weak (E-value above 1e-6), the CDR3 was missing, or the read contained stop codons, out-of-frame junctions, or ambiguous translated residues. V3J clonotypes were defined by identical inferred V gene, J gene, and CDR3 amino acid sequence. Percentage overlap between repertoires was calculated by dividing the number of shared unique clonotypes by the size of the smaller repertoire. Repertoire richness was assessed with RTK rarefaction, the Chao1 estimator, and Recon v2.1 estimates of unobserved clonotypes. The table was pulled from immuneACCESS by TCRdb, which kept in-frame rearrangements only. Such tables lose some clones; where checked, under half of the loss comes from unresolved V genes, and the rest has no known cause. Clone size and the V and J calls come from that table; the DNA yielded D and trimming. The table for this sample lists hundreds of thousands of clones; 70% to 80% of them were counted only once. The ten top clones hold 13% of the sample.

Source material: PBMCs. The V and J genes are TRBV28 and TRBJ2-7; no D gene can be assigned with confidence. The TCR sequence derives from a woman in her 40s in good health. Some clones in this sample may be carry-over from other donors' samples. Here the CDR3 is given as CASSLQAIAYEQYF. The nucleotides read TGTGCCAGCAGTTTGCAGGCAATCGCCTACGAGCAGTACTTC.